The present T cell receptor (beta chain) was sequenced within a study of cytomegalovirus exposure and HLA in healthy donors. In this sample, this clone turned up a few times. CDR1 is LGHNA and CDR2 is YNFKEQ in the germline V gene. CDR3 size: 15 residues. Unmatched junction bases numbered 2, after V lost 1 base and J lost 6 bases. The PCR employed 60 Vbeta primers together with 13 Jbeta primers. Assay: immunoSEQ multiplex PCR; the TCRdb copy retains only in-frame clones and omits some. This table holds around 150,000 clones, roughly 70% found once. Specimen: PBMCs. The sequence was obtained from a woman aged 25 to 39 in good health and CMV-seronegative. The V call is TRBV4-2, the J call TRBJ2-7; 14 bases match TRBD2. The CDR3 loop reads CASSQGGLAGAEQYF. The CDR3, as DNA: TGTGCCAGCAGCCAAGGGGGACTAGCGGGGGCCGAGCAGTACTTC.